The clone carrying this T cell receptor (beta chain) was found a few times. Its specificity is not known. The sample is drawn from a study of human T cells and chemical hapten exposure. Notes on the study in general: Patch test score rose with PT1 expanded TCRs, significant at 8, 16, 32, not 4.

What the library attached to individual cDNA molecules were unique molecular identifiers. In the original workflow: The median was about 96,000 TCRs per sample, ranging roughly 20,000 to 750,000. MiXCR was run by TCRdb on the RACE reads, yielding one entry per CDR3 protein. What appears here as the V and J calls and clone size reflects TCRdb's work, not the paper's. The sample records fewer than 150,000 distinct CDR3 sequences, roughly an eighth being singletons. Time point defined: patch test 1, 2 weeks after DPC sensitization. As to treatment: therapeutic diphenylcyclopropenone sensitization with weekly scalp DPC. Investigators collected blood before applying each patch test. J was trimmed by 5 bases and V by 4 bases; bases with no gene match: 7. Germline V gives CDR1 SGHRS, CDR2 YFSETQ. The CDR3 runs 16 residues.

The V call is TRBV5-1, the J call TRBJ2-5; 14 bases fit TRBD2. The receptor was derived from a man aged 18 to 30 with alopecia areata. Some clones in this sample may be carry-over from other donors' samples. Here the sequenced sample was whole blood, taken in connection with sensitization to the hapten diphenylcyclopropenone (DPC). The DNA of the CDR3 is TGCGCCAGCAGCCATGGGACTAGCGGGGGACGGGAGACCCAGTACTTC. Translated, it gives CASSHGTSGGRETQYF.